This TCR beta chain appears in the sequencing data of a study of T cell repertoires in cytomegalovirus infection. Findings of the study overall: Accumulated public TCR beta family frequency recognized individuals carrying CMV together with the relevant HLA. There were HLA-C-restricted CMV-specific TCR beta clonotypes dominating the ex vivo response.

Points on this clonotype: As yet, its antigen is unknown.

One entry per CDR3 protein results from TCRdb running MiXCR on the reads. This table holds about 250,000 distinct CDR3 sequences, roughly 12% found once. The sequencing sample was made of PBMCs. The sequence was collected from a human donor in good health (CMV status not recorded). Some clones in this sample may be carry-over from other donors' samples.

CDR3 nucleotide sequence: TGTGCCAGCAGCGCGACAGGGACAGCCTACGAGCAGTACTTC. This codes for CASSATGTAYEQYF. The chain couples TRBV7-6 to TRBJ2-7; 7 bases match TRBD1. Per germline, CDR1 SGHVS and CDR2 FNYEAQ. CDR3 length: 14 residues. J was trimmed by 2 bases and V by 5 bases; bases with no gene match: 6.